What follows are 9 T cell receptor beta chains derived from one specimen sequenced in a study of a mutant IDH1 vaccine in newly diagnosed glioma. Profiling relied on immunoSEQ multiplex PCR, and the TCRdb table lists in-frame clones only, not all of them. The sample yields around 65,000 clones, 75% to 90% seen once. Time point denoted: week 11, during vaccination. Topical imiquimod was applied with each vaccine dose, which held 300 ug of mutant IDH1 20-mer peptide. The antigens of these receptors remain unknown. The sample consisted of PBMCs, taken from a glioma patient whose treatment included an IDH1 peptide vaccine. Receptors were obtained from a man in his fifties or sixties with glioma.

The CDR3 DNA sequence: TGCGCCAGCAGCTTGTCGTCGGACATTCAGTACTTC. It specifies CASSLSSDIQYF. The genes are TRBV5-1 and TRBJ2-4, with D uncertain. The V and J ends lost 1 base and 8 bases respectively, with 7 bases between them. The CDR3 has 12 amino acids. Germline assignment: CDR1 SGHRS and CDR2 YFSETQ.

This clone was seen once. V and J are TRBV4-1 and TRBJ2-7, with 7 nucleotides matching TRBD1. Per germline, CDR1 MGHRA and CDR2 YSYEKL. V was pared by 2 bases and J by 3 bases, with 1 base of the junction left unmatched. This CDR3 comprises 13 residues. CDR3 sequence reads: CASSQRQGYEQYF. Here the CDR3 DNA reads TGCGCCAGCAGCCAACGACAGGGCTACGAGCAGTACTTC.

This clone occurred a few times. The V gene is TRBV6-6, the J gene TRBJ1-5; D is undetermined. Per germline, CDR1 MNHNY and CDR2 SVGAGI (reference sequence). CDR3 length: 14 amino acids. V lost 2 bases and J 3 bases, leaving 8 bases between the germline ends. CDR3 sequence reads: CASSYASLNQPQHF. Here the CDR3 DNA reads TGTGCCAGCAGTTACGCCAGTCTCAATCAGCCCCAGCATTTT.

The rearrangement uses TRBV4-1 and TRBJ2-7, with TRBD1 matching over 8 bases. Germline-derived CDR1 and CDR2 are MGHRA and YSYEKL. V gave up 5 bases and J gave up 3 bases; unmatched junction bases: 9. This CDR3 region has 15 residues. The CDR3 DNA follows: TGCGCCAGCAGCGGACAGGGTCAAGGGGGCTACGAGCAGTACTTC. Amino acids: CASSGQGQGGYEQYF.

The chain has TRBV11-2 and TRBJ1-2; D is perhaps TRBD1 (5 bases). The CDR3 sequence is 13 residues long. Trimming shortened V by 4 bases and J by 6 bases, and 12 bases separated the two germline ends. The germline CDR1 and CDR2 sequences are SGHAT and FQNNGV. The CDR3 nucleotides read TGTGCCAGCAGCTCCCAGGGTCCGGATGGCTACACCTTC. Residues: CASSSQGPDGYTF.

A single count supports this clone. The chain carries TRBV10-3 and TRBJ1-3; perhaps TRBD1 as D (5 bases). The CDR3 covers 17 residues. V was clipped by 2 bases and J by 0 bases, with 14 bases between them. Germline V gene sequence: CDR1 ENHRY, CDR2 SYGVKD. The CDR3, as DNA: TGTGCCATCAGTGAGCCGGGGGTCAGGACCTCTGGAAACACCATATATTTT. It is translated as CAISEPGVRTSGNTIYF.

The gene calls are TRBV10-2 and TRBJ1-6; 7 bases are a match to TRBD1. There are 13 residues in the CDR3. The germline CDR1 and CDR2 sequences are WSHSY and SAAADI. V dropped 3 bases and J dropped 7; count of bases not matched to a gene: 0. CDR3 bases: TGCGCCAGCAGTGAACAGGGGAATTCACCCCTCCACTTT. Its protein product is CASSEQGNSPLHF.

CDR3 protein: CASSLWVDLMNTEAFF. The CDR3 DNA reads as TGTGCCAGCAGTTTGTGGGTCGACTTGATGAACACTGAAGCTTTCTTT. The rearrangement links TRBV5-6 to TRBJ1-1; D unclear. The germline gives CDR1 SGHDT, CDR2 YYEEEE. The V end was cut by 5 bases, the J end by 0 bases, with 17 bases between. This CDR3 region has 16 residues.

The chain couples TRBV28 to TRBJ2-3; D is ambiguous. CDR1 and CDR2 (germline): MDHEN, SYDVKM. V lost 10 bases and J 7 bases, leaving 21 bases between the germline ends. The CDR3 is 14 amino acids. The CDR3 nucleotides are TGTGCCACCCTTCTCACCCCTAAAGTAAATACGCAGTATTTT. Amino acid sequence: CATLLTPKVNTQYF. Full variable domain (remainder filled in from reference TRBV28 and TRBJ2-3): DVKVTQSSRYLVKRTGEKVFLECVQDMDHENMFWYRQDPGLGLRLIYFSYDVKMKEKGDIPEGYSVSREKKERFSLILESASTNQTSMYLCATLLTPKVNTQYFGPGTRLTVL.